This T cell receptor (beta chain) appears in the sequencing data of a study of T cells in Graves' hyperthyroidism and ophthalmopathy. Researchers amplified the TCR beta CDR3 regions from RNA transcripts. First-round RT-PCR of the TCR CDR3 relied on the HTBI primer set. TCRdb reanalysed the multiplex PCR reads using MiXCR and keeps one entry per CDR3 protein. The sample consists of about 610,000 distinct CDR3 sequences, about 14% of them appearing once. Germline CDR1 reads DFQATT; CDR2 reads SNEGSKA (reference sequence). The CDR3 covers 14 residues. Deletions cut 4 bases from V and 0 bases from J, with 13 bases between. This clonotype showed up many times.

The origin of this receptor is a woman in her forties with Graves' ophthalmopathy. Source material: blood. V usage is TRBV20-1 and J usage is TRBJ2-7; D is possibly TRBD2 (5 bases). As DNA, the CDR3 is TGCAGTGCTACAAACGCCCGGGACTCCTACGAGCAGTACTTC. Translated, it gives CSATNARDSYEQYF.